Listed below are T cell receptor beta chains from one sample, sequenced in a study of PD-L1 blockade in urothelial cancer. The assay was immunoSEQ multiplex PCR, and TCRdb's table has in-frame clones only and misses some. In the table there are approximately 80,000 clones, 82% of which are singletons. Specimen: PBMCs, collected around atezolizumab (anti-PD-L1) treatment. Source of these receptors: a man aged 70 or older with urothelial cancer. CDR3s include the opening cysteine and the closing phenylalanine or tryptophan. Fields, in order: J gene, V gene, clone size, D gene, CDR3 protein, CDR3 DNA. The D gene is left open where the match is weak. Clone size is not always given. Where it is, it says once, few, many or a class for expanded clones.

J gene: TRBJ2-7
V gene: TRBV29-1
clone size: few
D gene: .
CDR3 protein: CSVDGGTDGSEQYF
CDR3 DNA: TGCAGCGTTGATGGTGGGACAGACGGGAGCGAGCAGTACTTC

J gene: TRBJ1-1
V gene: TRBV7-9
clone size: .
D gene: .
CDR3 protein: CASSLGPGRLNTEAFF
CDR3 DNA: TGTGCCAGCAGCTTAGGGCCAGGGCGGTTGAACACTGAAGCTTTCTTT

J gene: TRBJ2-7
V gene: TRBV11-2
clone size: .
D gene: .
CDR3 protein: CASSPLRAEQYF
CDR3 DNA: TGTGCCAGCAGCCCTCTGAGGGCCGAGCAGTACTTC

J gene: TRBJ1-4
V gene: TRBV5-8
clone size: .
D gene: TRBD1
CDR3 protein: CASSGFTGVNNEKLFF
CDR3 DNA: TGTGCCAGCAGCGGATTTACAGGGGTGAATAATGAAAAACTGTTTTTT

J gene: TRBJ1-2
V gene: TRBV7-2
clone size: .
D gene: TRBD1
CDR3 protein: CASSLSGGDRGGGYTF
CDR3 DNA: TGTGCCAGCAGCTTGAGTGGTGGGGACAGGGGAGGAGGCTACACCTTC

J gene: TRBJ2-7
V gene: TRBV7-2
clone size: .
D gene: .
CDR3 protein: CASSLGRSSYEQYF
CDR3 DNA: TGTGCCAGCAGCTTAGGTAGGAGCTCCTACGAGCAGTACTTC

J gene: TRBJ1-1
V gene: TRBV29-1
clone size: medium-sized
D gene: .
CDR3 protein: CSVVGGNTEAFF
CDR3 DNA: TGCAGCGTTGTGGGGGGGAACACTGAAGCTTTCTTT

J gene: TRBJ2-7
V gene: TRBV27
clone size: .
D gene: .
CDR3 protein: CASGPTEDSYEQYF
CDR3 DNA: TGTGCCAGCGGGCCGACAGAAGACTCCTACGAGCAGTACTTC

J gene: TRBJ2-5
V gene: TRBV11-3
clone size: few
D gene: TRBD2
CDR3 protein: CASSKGLAGEGQETQYF
CDR3 DNA: TGTGCCAGCAGCAAGGGACTAGCGGGAGAAGGCCAAGAGACCCAGTACTTC

J gene: TRBJ2-2
V gene: TRBV4-2
clone size: few
D gene: .
CDR3 protein: CASSQDGTHTGELFF
CDR3 DNA: TGTGCCAGCAGCCAAGATGGGACTCACACCGGGGAGCTGTTTTTT

J gene: TRBJ2-7
V gene: TRBV28
clone size: .
D gene: .
CDR3 protein: CASSLAGLSYEQYF
CDR3 DNA: TGTGCCAGCAGTTTAGCGGGTCTATCCTACGAGCAGTACTTC

J gene: TRBJ1-1
V gene: TRBV2
clone size: .
D gene: .
CDR3 protein: CASKVTLSAEAFF
CDR3 DNA: TGTGCCAGCAAAGTGACCCTTAGCGCTGAAGCTTTCTTT

J gene: TRBJ2-2
V gene: TRBV5-1
clone size: .
D gene: TRBD1
CDR3 protein: CASSLVAGGGGELFF
CDR3 DNA: TGCGCCAGCAGCTTGGTGGCAGGGGGCGGCGGGGAGCTGTTTTTT

J gene: TRBJ2-5
V gene: TRBV27
clone size: few
D gene: TRBD1
CDR3 protein: CASSPGQGAWETQYF
CDR3 DNA: TGTGCCAGCAGTCCCGGACAGGGGGCTTGGGAGACCCAGTACTTC

J gene: TRBJ2-7
V gene: TRBV9
clone size: .
D gene: TRBD2
CDR3 protein: CASSVGRAGEYEQYF
CDR3 DNA: TGTGCCAGCAGCGTAGGTCGAGCGGGAGAGTACGAGCAGTACTTC

J gene: TRBJ1-2
V gene: TRBV6-1
clone size: .
D gene: TRBD1
CDR3 protein: CASTSGGGSNYGYTF
CDR3 DNA: TGTGCCAGCACCTCCGGAGGGGGCTCTAACTATGGCTACACCTTC